This section outlines one TCR beta chain sequence together with its context. The target antigen is unknown. Trimming took 0 bases from V and 7 from J, leaving 4 bases between them. The CDR3 has 12 amino acids. Germline V gene data show CDR1 as SGHRS and CDR2 as YFSETQ. The sample is drawn from a study of shared clonotypes between healthy human individuals. Study-level results: In this cohort, only blood was sampled, and tissue repertoires likely differ.

There were no recent acute infections or vaccinations among the donors, who were healthy HIV-negative adults. Among the donors, all were Caucasian adults who lived in Nashville, Tennessee. PBMC DNA, left unsorted, was sequenced on ten immunoSEQ deep assay plates. Sequencing was performed with immunoSEQ multiplex PCR; in TCRdb, only in-frame clones are kept and a portion is missing. The data hold around 450,000 clones, with around 75% observed a single time. V is TRBV5-1 and J is TRBJ2-2; D uncertain. The receptor was derived from a woman aged 40-49 years in good health. Some clones in this sample may be carry-over from other donors' samples. Sample: PBMCs. CDR3 nucleotide sequence: TGCGCCAGCAGCTTGGCGGGCGGGGAGCTGTTTTTT. Translating it yields CASSLAGGELFF.